A selection of T cell receptor beta chains follows, all from one sample in a study of T cells in localized non-small cell lung cancer. The repertoire was sequenced with immunoSEQ multiplex PCR; TCRdb's copy has only in-frame clones and lacks some. The sample lists some 500 clones, approximately 40% occurring once. Sequences were derived from lung tumor tissue, sampled before any cancer treatment. The receptor set was obtained from a female donor of 60 years or more with stage I lung adenocarcinoma. CDR3s include the opening cysteine and the closing phenylalanine or tryptophan. Fields, in order: J gene, clone size, V gene, D gene, CDR3 DNA, CDR3 protein. The D gene is left open where the match is weak. Some rows mark clone size as missing; the rest say once, few, many or name a class of expanded clone.

J gene: TRBJ2-7
clone size: -
V gene: TRBV5-1
D gene: TRBD2
CDR3 DNA: TGCGCCAGCAGCCCTACCGGGACTAGCGGGCACGAGCAGTACTTC
CDR3 protein: CASSPTGTSGHEQYF

J gene: TRBJ2-7
clone size: few
V gene: TRBV28
D gene: TRBD2
CDR3 DNA: TGTGCCAGCCAGCCAGCGGGAGGCTTAAACGAGCAGTACTTC
CDR3 protein: CASQPAGGLNEQYF

J gene: TRBJ2-1
clone size: large
V gene: TRBV11-3
D gene: TRBD1
CDR3 DNA: TGTGCCAGCAGCCCCCCAACAGGGGGCCTCTACAATGAGCAGTTCTTC
CDR3 protein: CASSPPTGGLYNEQFF

J gene: TRBJ1-5
clone size: -
V gene: TRBV11-3
D gene: TRBD1
CDR3 DNA: TGTGCCAGCAGTCTACGGACAGGGGAGAATAGCAATCAGCCCCAGCATTTT
CDR3 protein: CASSLRTGENSNQPQHF

J gene: TRBJ2-5
clone size: few
V gene: TRBV11-3
D gene: TRBD1
CDR3 DNA: TGTGCCAGCAGCTTGTCGGACAGGGGTTGGGGAGAGACCCAGTACTTC
CDR3 protein: CASSLSDRGWGETQYF

J gene: TRBJ2-7
clone size: -
V gene: TRBV30
D gene: -
CDR3 DNA: TGTGCCTGGAGTTTAACAGGGTTCTACGAGCAGTACTTC
CDR3 protein: CAWSLTGFYEQYF

J gene: TRBJ2-5
clone size: -
V gene: TRBV19
D gene: -
CDR3 DNA: TGTGCCAGTAGTAGGGCCCGAGGGGGACAAGAGACCCAGTACTTC
CDR3 protein: CASSRARGGQETQYF

J gene: TRBJ1-2
clone size: large
V gene: TRBV11-3
D gene: -
CDR3 DNA: TGTGCCAGCAGCCCAAGTCTGGTGAACAGTTACTATGGCTACACCTTC
CDR3 protein: CASSPSLVNSYYGYTF

J gene: TRBJ2-3
clone size: -
V gene: TRBV29-1
D gene: -
CDR3 DNA: TGCAGCGTTGGTTTAACTAGCCTCACAGATACGCAGTATTTT
CDR3 protein: CSVGLTSLTDTQYF

J gene: TRBJ2-1
clone size: large
V gene: TRBV9
D gene: TRBD2
CDR3 DNA: TGTGCCAGCAGCGTAGACAGGACTAGCGGGAGAGGTAAGGTGGATGAGCAGTTCTTC
CDR3 protein: CASSVDRTSGRGKVDEQFF

J gene: TRBJ1-1
clone size: few
V gene: TRBV18
D gene: TRBD1
CDR3 DNA: TGTGCCAGCTCACCACGCAGGGGGATGAACACTGAAGCTTTCTTT
CDR3 protein: CASSPRRGMNTEAFF

J gene: TRBJ2-7
clone size: -
V gene: TRBV2
D gene: -
CDR3 DNA: TGTGCCAGCAGTGAGGGGAGGGGGCGTAACTACGAGCAGTACTTC
CDR3 protein: CASSEGRGRNYEQYF

J gene: TRBJ1-2
clone size: -
V gene: TRBV5-1
D gene: -
CDR3 DNA: TGCGCCAGCAGCTTGGCCAGAGGACAAGGGGGCTACACCTTC
CDR3 protein: CASSLARGQGGYTF

J gene: TRBJ1-4
clone size: -
V gene: TRBV9
D gene: TRBD1
CDR3 DNA: TGTGCCAGCAGCGCCCGACAGGGGGTTAATGAAAAACTGTTTTTT
CDR3 protein: CASSARQGVNEKLFF

J gene: TRBJ2-7
clone size: large
V gene: TRBV11-3
D gene: -
CDR3 DNA: TGTGCCAGCAGCTTGGGAGGACAGTCTGCCTACGAGCAGTACTTC
CDR3 protein: CASSLGGQSAYEQYF

J gene: TRBJ1-2
clone size: -
V gene: TRBV9
D gene: -
CDR3 DNA: TGTGCCAGCAGCGTAGAGGCAGGGGCCCGACAGAGCTACACCTTC
CDR3 protein: CASSVEAGARQSYTF

J gene: TRBJ1-5
clone size: large
V gene: TRBV11-3
D gene: -
CDR3 DNA: TGTGCCAGCAGCCCTGGTTTTGACGGGGGATATCAGCCCCAGCATTTT
CDR3 protein: CASSPGFDGGYQPQHF

J gene: TRBJ1-2
clone size: -
V gene: TRBV13
D gene: TRBD1
CDR3 DNA: TGTGCCAGCAGCTTAGGGCAGGGGGACTATGGCTACACCTTC
CDR3 protein: CASSLGQGDYGYTF

J gene: TRBJ2-7
clone size: few
V gene: TRBV25-1
D gene: TRBD1
CDR3 DNA: TGTGCCAGCAGTGGGGACAGGCTCGAGCAGTACTTC
CDR3 protein: CASSGDRLEQYF

J gene: TRBJ1-5
clone size: -
V gene: TRBV19
D gene: -
CDR3 DNA: TGTGCCAGTACTGGTATAAACGGAGTTCAGCCCCAGCATTTT
CDR3 protein: CASTGINGVQPQHF

J gene: TRBJ2-3
clone size: -
V gene: TRBV6-8
D gene: -
CDR3 DNA: TGTGCCAACGAGCCAAGAGCTGGCGGTAGGGATACGCAGTATTTT
CDR3 protein: CANEPRAGGRDTQYF

J gene: TRBJ1-1
clone size: -
V gene: TRBV29-1
D gene: -
CDR3 DNA: TGCAGCGTTGAAGGGGGACGGATGAACACTGAAGCTTTCTTT
CDR3 protein: CSVEGGRMNTEAFF

J gene: TRBJ2-5
clone size: -
V gene: TRBV11-3
D gene: TRBD1
CDR3 DNA: TGTGCCAGCAGCCGGAGGACAGGGTGGCAAGAGACCCAGTACTTC
CDR3 protein: CASSRRTGWQETQYF

J gene: TRBJ1-2
clone size: -
V gene: TRBV25-1
D gene: -
CDR3 DNA: TGTGCCAGCAGTCCCGGAGTAGGGGGCTACACCTTC
CDR3 protein: CASSPGVGGYTF

J gene: TRBJ2-3
clone size: -
V gene: TRBV18
D gene: TRBD2
CDR3 DNA: TGTGCCAGCTCAATAGCGGGACCTAGCACAGATACGCAGTATTTT
CDR3 protein: CASSIAGPSTDTQYF

J gene: TRBJ1-2
clone size: -
V gene: TRBV6-8
D gene: -
CDR3 DNA: TGTGCCAGCAGTTACTCAGGTGGACTGCTGACCTATGGCTACACCTTC
CDR3 protein: CASSYSGGLLTYGYTF

J gene: TRBJ2-7
clone size: few
V gene: TRBV11-3
D gene: TRBD2
CDR3 DNA: TGTGCCAGCAGCTTGTCCCCGCGGGAGGTGAACGAGCAGTACTTC
CDR3 protein: CASSLSPREVNEQYF

J gene: TRBJ1-5
clone size: -
V gene: TRBV19
D gene: TRBD1
CDR3 DNA: TGTGCCAGTACCATAGGGCGGGACAGGGGGCATCAAAATCAGCCCCAGCATTTT
CDR3 protein: CASTIGRDRGHQNQPQHF

J gene: TRBJ2-7
clone size: few
V gene: TRBV11-3
D gene: -
CDR3 DNA: TGTGCCAGCAGCTTAATGGGGGGTCGCCTCGAGCAGTACTTC
CDR3 protein: CASSLMGGRLEQYF

J gene: TRBJ2-6
clone size: few
V gene: TRBV1
D gene: -
CDR3 DNA: TGCGCCAGCAGCCAAGAACGGGGGGCCAACGTCCTGACTTTC
CDR3 protein: CASSQERGANVLTF

J gene: TRBJ2-3
clone size: -
V gene: TRBV10-3
D gene: -
CDR3 DNA: TGTGCCATCAGCAACCTAGCGGATACGCAGTATTTT
CDR3 protein: CAISNLADTQYF

J gene: TRBJ2-2
clone size: few
V gene: TRBV6-8
D gene: TRBD2
CDR3 DNA: TGTGCCAGCAGTTGGACTAGCCCATCGAACACCGGGGAGCTGTTTTTT
CDR3 protein: CASSWTSPSNTGELFF

J gene: TRBJ2-7
clone size: -
V gene: TRBV29-1
D gene: TRBD2
CDR3 DNA: TGCAGCGTTGAATATAGCGGGTACTTCGAGCAGTACTTC
CDR3 protein: CSVEYSGYFEQYF

J gene: TRBJ1-1
clone size: -
V gene: TRBV25-1
D gene: -
CDR3 DNA: TGTGCCAGCAGCGCTGGGTGGCCTGAAGCTTTCTTT
CDR3 protein: CASSAGWPEAFF

J gene: TRBJ2-1
clone size: few
V gene: TRBV28
D gene: TRBD1
CDR3 DNA: TGTGCCAGCAGGCTGGGACAGGGGGGTCCTGGAGGCTACTACAATGAGCAGTTCTTC
CDR3 protein: CASRLGQGGPGGYYNEQFF

J gene: TRBJ1-2
clone size: -
V gene: TRBV11-3
D gene: -
CDR3 DNA: TGTGCCAGCAGCAGCCTGGGTTTGGGTACGTCTCAGGGCTACACCTTC
CDR3 protein: CASSSLGLGTSQGYTF

J gene: TRBJ1-2
clone size: -
V gene: TRBV28
D gene: -
CDR3 DNA: TGTGCCAGCAGTCGCCCGGGCCTTGACCCTAACTATGGCTACACCTTC
CDR3 protein: CASSRPGLDPNYGYTF